Only a few counts were recorded for the clone carrying this T cell receptor beta chain. No antigen is known for it. This sample was taken from a study of cytomegalovirus exposure and HLA in healthy donors. Overall study context: From donors who were HLA-typed, an early data release held 65 million to 85 million unique TCRs.

Findings of the study overall: Confirmation was obtained in vitro that a few CMV-associated chains are specific for CMV antigens. Data from an earlier analysis indicated that most TCR beta V segments were productive either about 90% or about 30% of the time.

60 Vbeta and 13 Jbeta primers were used in PCR. TCRdb's copy holds only in-frame clones and misses some; the assay was immunoSEQ multiplex PCR. Of 75,000 to 100,000 clones listed, around 85% are singletons. Unmatched junction bases numbered 6, after V lost 1 base and J lost 1 base. Germline values: CDR1 MNHNS, CDR2 SASEGT. The length of the CDR3 is 17 residues. This receptor was identified in a man aged 35 to 55 in good health and CMV-seropositive. The sequenced sample was PBMCs. The V call is TRBV6-1, the J call TRBJ2-2, with 7 bases matching TRBD2. The CDR3 protein is CASSEVRGGVNTGELFF. CDR3 nucleotide sequence: TGTGCCAGCAGTGAAGTACGCGGGGGAGTGAACACCGGGGAGCTGTTTTTT.